This T cell receptor beta chain derives from a study of siplizumab effects on memory and regulatory T cells (dated by TCRdb to the late 2010s). Regarding the complete study: The study looked at the effect of siplizumab, an anti-CD2 antibody, on alloreactive T-cell subsets in allogeneic mixed lymphocyte reactions made from human PBMCs. Results and caveats for the whole study, not just this receptor: Sequences below about 10^-5 frequency were poorly captured, so only a minor fraction of alloreactive clones could be mapped to unstimulated subsets. Among mappable alloreactive CD4+ clones, an average Treg-derived fraction of over 60% was observed with siplizumab, compared with approximately 30% in control reactions. The cumulative frequency of alloreactive sequences traceable to unstimulated CD4+ memory T cells was significantly reduced by siplizumab. The suppressive function of proliferating Tregs from siplizumab cultures was not functionally confirmed. For roughly 75-97% of proliferating CD4+ or CD8+ clones, no naive or memory phenotype could be assigned. Unstimulated naive T cells appeared to be more diverse than memory T cells, and naive cells seemed to make a substantial contribution to the alloresponse.

To prepare the library, the immunoSEQ multiplex PCR assay was applied. The deep sequencing platform assayed around 10^5 TCR templates per sample. Genomic DNA extracted from sorted T cells was used for TCRbeta CDR3 sequencing. The original methods were these. The R programming language was used for clonal analysis of the TCRbeta CDR3 data. Comparing unstimulated samples against CFSE-low samples taken after the reaction was how alloreactive CD4+ and CD8+ clones were defined. By matching sequences to the repertoires of sorted unstimulated Treg and non-Treg cells, each alloreactive CD4+ clone was assigned a regulatory or non-regulatory origin. TCRdb limited this immuneACCESS table to in-frame rearrangements with V and J called. A share of clones is missing; checked studies link under half to unresolved V genes, and the rest is unexplained. V and J calls and clone size are as listed in that table; D and trimming were resolved from the DNA. This sample gives roughly 82,000 clones in total; roughly 90% of them show up just once. The ten largest account for more than 1.5% of the sample.

The cysteine opens and the phenylalanine closes a CDR3 of 13 amino acids. The kept DNA is CDR3 alone, 39 bases in frame from the first base. CDR1 SNHLY and CDR2 FYNNEI are derived from the germline V gene. V is reduced by 5 bases and J by 1 base, leaving a spacing of 8 bases between them. TCRbeta CDR3 sequencing was performed on sorted unstimulated T cells and on proliferating T cells recovered from mixed lymphocyte reactions. Fresh whole blood from roughly ten HLA-typed healthy donors was used to isolate PBMCs. Unstimulated CD4+ regulatory T cells were FACS-sorted to map the origin of alloreactive clones. Remarks on this clone: Its antigen is unknown. No qualities accompany the bases; no much larger clone lies one base away.

What was sequenced was Tregs sorted from blood. This chain is built from TRBV2 and TRBJ1-1, with no confident D gene call. This clonotype was sampled from a human donor in good health. The bases are TGTGCCAGCAGTTACCTGTGGAACACTGAAGCTTTCTTT. Translated, it reads CASSYLWNTEAFF.